Shown below are 4 T cell receptor beta chains from a single sample sequenced in a study of identical twins. TCRdb reprocessed the 5' RACE reads via MiXCR and lists one record per CDR3 protein. This table has 350,000 to 450,000 distinct CDR3 sequences, around 18% appearing once. The sample comprised naive T cells sorted from blood. These receptor sequences come from a man aged 45-65 years in good health.

V usage is TRBV15 and J usage is TRBJ2-7; no clear D. V gave up 2 bases and J gave up 3 bases, with 14 bases separating them. Per the germline V gene, CDR1 is LNHNV and CDR2 is YYDKDF (reference sequence). The CDR3 is 15 amino acids. CDR3 protein: CATSRSTELGYEQYF. CDR3 DNA sequence: TGTGCCACCAGCAGATCAACTGAGTTGGGCTACGAGCAGTACTTC.

This clonotype was seen many times. The gene calls are TRBV5-1 and TRBJ1-1; possible D gene TRBD1, 6 bases. Germline CDR1 is SGHRS and CDR2 is YFSETQ. V shed 1 base and J shed 7 bases, with 14 bases lying between them. CDR3 length: 14 amino acids. The CDR3, as DNA: TGCGCCAGCAGCTTGAACTGGGGGCAGGGTGAAGCTTTCTTT. Translation gives CASSLNWGQGEAFF.

The chain recombines TRBV29-1 with TRBJ2-3; possible D gene TRBD2, 5 bases. Germline loops: CDR1 SQVTM, CDR2 ANQGSEA. CDR3 length: 14 amino acids. The germline V and J ends were trimmed by 8 bases and 0 bases, with 15 bases remaining between them. CDR3 nucleotide sequence: TGCAGCTCAGAAGCGGAGGATAGCACAGATACGCAGTATTTT. It yields the protein CSSEAEDSTDTQYF.

Details on this clonotype: Just one base apart from a much larger clone, this may be a read error. V is TRBV7-2 and J is TRBJ2-7; the match to TRBD1 covers 9 bases. The germline V gene has CDR1 SGHTA and CDR2 FQGNSA. The CDR3 runs 15 residues. After removal of 9 bases from V and 3 bases from J, the junction contained 12 bases not matched to a gene. The CDR3 DNA reads as TGTGCCAGGAGCACACGGACAGGGGCTGTCTACGAGCAGTACTTC. Translated, it gives CARSTRTGAVYEQYF.